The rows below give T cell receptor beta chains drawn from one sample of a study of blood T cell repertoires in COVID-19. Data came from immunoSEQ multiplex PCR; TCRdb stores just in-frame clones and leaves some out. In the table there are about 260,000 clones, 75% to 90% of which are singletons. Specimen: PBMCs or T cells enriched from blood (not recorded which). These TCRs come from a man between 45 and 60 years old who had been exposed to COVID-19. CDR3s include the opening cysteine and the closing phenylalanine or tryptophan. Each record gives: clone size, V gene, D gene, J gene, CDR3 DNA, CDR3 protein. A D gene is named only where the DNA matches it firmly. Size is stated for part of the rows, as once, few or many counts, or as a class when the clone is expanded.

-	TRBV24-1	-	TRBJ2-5	TGTGCCACCAGTGATATAGACTCCAGTCAAGAGACCCAGTACTTC	CATSDIDSSQETQYF
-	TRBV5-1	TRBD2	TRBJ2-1	TGCGCCAGCAGCGAAACTAGCGGGAGAGTCAATGAGCAGTTCTTC	CASSETSGRVNEQFF
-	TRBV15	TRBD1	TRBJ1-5	TGTGCCACCAGCGGCCGGGACAGACCCTATAGCAATCAGCCCCAGCATTTT	CATSGRDRPYSNQPQHF
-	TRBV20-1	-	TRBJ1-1	TGCAGTGCTTACGTCTCGGGGGAAGCTTTCTTT	CSAYVSGEAFF
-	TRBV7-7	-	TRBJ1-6	TGTGCTAGCAGCTTAAGTTATGCGGATTCACCCCTCCACTTT	CASSLSYADSPLHF
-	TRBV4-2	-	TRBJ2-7	TGTGCCAGCAGCCAAGAATCATCCTCCGGCGAGCAGTACTTC	CASSQESSSGEQYF
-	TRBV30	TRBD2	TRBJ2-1	TGTGCCTGGAGTCCAGGGACTAGCCCCAATGAGCAGTTCTTC	CAWSPGTSPNEQFF
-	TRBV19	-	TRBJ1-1	TGTGCCAGTAGTATGGGAGGGCGATCCGAAGCTTTCTTT	CASSMGGRSEAFF
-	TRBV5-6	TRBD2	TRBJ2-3	TGTGCCAGCCTTCAACTAGCGGGGGGAAGCACAGATACGCAGTATTTT	CASLQLAGGSTDTQYF
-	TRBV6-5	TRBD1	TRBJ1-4	TGTGCCAGCAGTTGGGACAGAACTAATGAAAAACTGTTTTTT	CASSWDRTNEKLFF
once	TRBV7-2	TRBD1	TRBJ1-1	TGTGCCAGCAGCTCAAGGACAGGGGAGATCACTGAAGCTTTCTTT	CASSSRTGEITEAFF
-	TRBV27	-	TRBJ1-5	TGTGCCAGCAAAAGGTCACAGTTCGTTAATCAGCCCCAGCATTTT	CASKRSQFVNQPQHF
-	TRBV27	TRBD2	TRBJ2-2	TGTGCCAGCAGTTTGGGGACTAGCCCCTACACCGGGGAGCTGTTTTTT	CASSLGTSPYTGELFF
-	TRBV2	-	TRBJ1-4	TGTGCCAGCAGTGAATTCGAAGGAGTTACTGGAAAACTGTTTTTT	CASSEFEGVTGKLFF
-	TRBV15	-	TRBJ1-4	TGTGCCACCAGCAGAGTGACAGGCCGGGATGAAAAACTGTTTTTT	CATSRVTGRDEKLFF
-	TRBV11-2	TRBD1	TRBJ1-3	TGTGCCAGCAGCTTGACTCGACAGGGGGTTTTAGGAAACACCATATATTTT	CASSLTRQGVLGNTIYF
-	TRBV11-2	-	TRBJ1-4	TGTGCCAGCAGCTCCTCGGGACAAATTAATGAAAAACTGTTTTTT	CASSSSGQINEKLFF
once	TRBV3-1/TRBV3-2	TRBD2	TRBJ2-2	TGTGCCAGCAGACATAGCGGGAGGGGCGGGGAGCTGTTTTTT	CASRHSGRGGELFF
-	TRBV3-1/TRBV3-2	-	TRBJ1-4	TGTGCCAGCAGCCCAGGACCGGGGAGAGGGGAAAAACTGTTTTTT	CASSPGPGRGEKLFF
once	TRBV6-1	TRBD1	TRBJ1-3	TGTGCCAGCAGTGATGCCAGGGGGTCTGGAAACACCATATATTTT	CASSDARGSGNTIYF
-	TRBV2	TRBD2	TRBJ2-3	TGTGCCAGCAGCGAGACTAGCGGGAGGACAGATACGCAGTATTTT	CASSETSGRTDTQYF
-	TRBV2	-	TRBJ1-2	TGTGCCCCCAACCGGGAATCTGGTTATGGCTACACCTTC	CAPNRESGYGYTF
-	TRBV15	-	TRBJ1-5	TGTGCCACCAGCAGAGGAGGGTATCGTCAGCCCCAGCATTTT	CATSRGGYRQPQHF
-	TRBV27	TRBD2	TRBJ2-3	TGTGCCAGCAGTTTAGGACTAGCGGGCACTAGCACAGATACGCAGTATTTT	CASSLGLAGTSTDTQYF
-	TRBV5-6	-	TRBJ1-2	TGTGCCAGCAGCCCCGGGACAAACTATGGCTACACCTTC	CASSPGTNYGYTF
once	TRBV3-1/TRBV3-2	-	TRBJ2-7	TGTGCCAGCAGCCAAGGTGGTGCAGATATCGAGCAGTACTTC	CASSQGGADIEQYF
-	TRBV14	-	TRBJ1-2	TGTGCCAGCAGATTTGGGGGCCGCCACGGCTACACCTTC	CASRFGGRHGYTF
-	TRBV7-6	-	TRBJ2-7	TGTGCCAGCAGCTTCGGGCAGGGGCTACCCTACGAGCAGTACTTC	CASSFGQGLPYEQYF
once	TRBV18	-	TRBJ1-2	TGTGCCAGCTCAGCCCCCAGTGAGGGTCCCTATGGCTACACCTTC	CASSAPSEGPYGYTF
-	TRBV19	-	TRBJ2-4	TGTGCCAGTAGTATAAGGGGGACACTCATAGCCAAAAACATTCAGTACTTC	CASSIRGTLIAKNIQYF
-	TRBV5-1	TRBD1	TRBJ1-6	TGCGCCAGCAGCTCCCGGACAGGAGAGAATTCACCCCTCCACTTT	CASSSRTGENSPLHF
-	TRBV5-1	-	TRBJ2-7	TGCGCCAGCTCACCCTACGGGGGTCCTTCCAGCTACGAGCAGTACTTC	CASSPYGGPSSYEQYF
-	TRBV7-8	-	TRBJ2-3	TGTGCCAGCAGCTTCCAGGCAGATACGCAGTATTTT	CASSFQADTQYF
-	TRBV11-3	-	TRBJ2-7	TGTGCCAGCAGCTTAGGGCAGGGAAGGAACGAGCAGTACTTC	CASSLGQGRNEQYF
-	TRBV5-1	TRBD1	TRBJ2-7	TGCGCCAGCAGCCTTAGACAGGGTCCCTACGAGCAGTACTTC	CASSLRQGPYEQYF
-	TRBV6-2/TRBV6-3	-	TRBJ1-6	TGTGCCAGCAGTTACTCCAGGATGTATCCGTCACCCCTCCACTTT	CASSYSRMYPSPLHF
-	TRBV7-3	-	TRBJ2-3	TGTGCCAGCAGTTCCGGGACTCCCAGTTATGATACGCAGTATTTT	CASSSGTPSYDTQYF
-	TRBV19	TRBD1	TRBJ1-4	TGTGCCAGTAGTGCGGGGACAGCAACTAATGAAAAACTGTTTTTT	CASSAGTATNEKLFF
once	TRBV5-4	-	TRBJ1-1	TGTGCCAGCAGCCAAGATACAGGGCTCACTGAAGCTTTCTTT	CASSQDTGLTEAFF
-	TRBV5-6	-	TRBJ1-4	TGTGCCAGCAGCAAGATGGGGGGGCTGGCAATGGAAAAACTGTTTTTT	CASSKMGGLAMEKLFF
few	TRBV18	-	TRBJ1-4	TGTGCCAGCTCAGAGGGGGCAACTAATGAAAAACTGTTTTTT	CASSEGATNEKLFF
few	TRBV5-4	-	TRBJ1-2	TGTGCCAGCAGCAGACAGAGAGTCTATGGCTACACCTTC	CASSRQRVYGYTF
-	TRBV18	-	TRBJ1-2	TGTGCCAGCTCACGGTCAACTGGGGAGGGCTACACCTTC	CASSRSTGEGYTF
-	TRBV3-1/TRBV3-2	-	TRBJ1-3	TGTGCCAGCAGCCAAGATTGGGGCGGCCACTCTGGAAACACCATATATTTT	CASSQDWGGHSGNTIYF
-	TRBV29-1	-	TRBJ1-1	TGCAGCGCGGAACCAAACAAAGAAGCTTTCTTT	CSAEPNKEAFF
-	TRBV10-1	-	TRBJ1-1	TGCGCCAGCAGTGAGTATTCCGGGGGGCACACTGAAGCTTTCTTT	CASSEYSGGHTEAFF
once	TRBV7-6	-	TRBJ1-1	TGTGCCAGCAGCTTAGGGCAGGCAAACACTGAAGCTTTCTTT	CASSLGQANTEAFF
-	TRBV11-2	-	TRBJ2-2	TGTGCCAGCAGCTTAGTAGTTATTTCCGGGGAGCTGTTTTTT	CASSLVVISGELFF
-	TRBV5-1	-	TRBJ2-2	TGCGCCAGCAGCTTGTCGGGAACTATTAACACCGGGGAGCTGTTTTTT	CASSLSGTINTGELFF
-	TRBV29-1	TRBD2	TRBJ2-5	TGCAGCGTTGATGGGCTAGCGGGAGCTCGGGAGACCCAGTACTTC	CSVDGLAGARETQYF
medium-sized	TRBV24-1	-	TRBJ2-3	TGTGCCACCAGTGTTTCTAGGACGCAGTATTTT	CATSVSRTQYF
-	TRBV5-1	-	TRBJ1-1	TGCGCCAGCCGTTTGGATTGGCAGGGTAACACTGAAGCTTTCTTT	CASRLDWQGNTEAFF
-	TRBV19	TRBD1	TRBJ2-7	TGTGCCAGTAGTATACGGACAGGGGGCTACGAGCAGTACTTC	CASSIRTGGYEQYF
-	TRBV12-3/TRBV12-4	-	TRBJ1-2	TGTGCCAGCAAGGAGGGTAAGGGTGGCTACACCTTC	CASKEGKGGYTF
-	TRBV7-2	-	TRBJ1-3	TGTGCCAGCAGCCCCGGGGTCTCTGGAAACACCATATATTTT	CASSPGVSGNTIYF
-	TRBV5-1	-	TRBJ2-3	TGCGCCAGCAGCCCTTTAGCGCGTGATATGACAGATACGCAGTATTTT	CASSPLARDMTDTQYF
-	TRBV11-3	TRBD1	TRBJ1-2	TGTGCCAGCAGCGTAGGGACAGGGGGAATCCTAAACTATGGCTACACCTTC	CASSVGTGGILNYGYTF
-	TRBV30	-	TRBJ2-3	TGTGCCTGGAGTCTCATAGCGCGAGCTACAGATACGCAGTATTTT	CAWSLIARATDTQYF